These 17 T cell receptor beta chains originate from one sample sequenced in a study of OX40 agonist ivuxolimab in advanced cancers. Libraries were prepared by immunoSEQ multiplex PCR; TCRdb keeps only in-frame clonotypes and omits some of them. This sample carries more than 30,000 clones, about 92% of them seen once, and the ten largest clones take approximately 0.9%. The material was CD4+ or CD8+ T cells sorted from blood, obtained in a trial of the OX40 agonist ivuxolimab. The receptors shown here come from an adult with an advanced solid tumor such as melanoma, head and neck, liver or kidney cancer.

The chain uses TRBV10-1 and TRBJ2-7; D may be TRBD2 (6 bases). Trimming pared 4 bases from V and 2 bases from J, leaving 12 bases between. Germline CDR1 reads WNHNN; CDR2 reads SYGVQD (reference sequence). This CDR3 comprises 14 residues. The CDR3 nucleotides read TGCGCCAGCAGTGCGGGTAGCGGCCCCTACGAGCAGTACTTC. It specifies CASSAGSGPYEQYF.

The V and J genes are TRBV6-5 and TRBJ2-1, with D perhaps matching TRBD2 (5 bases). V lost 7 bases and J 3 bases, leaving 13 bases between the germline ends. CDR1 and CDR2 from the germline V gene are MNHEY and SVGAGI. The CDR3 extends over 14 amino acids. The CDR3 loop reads CASTTTGYYNEQFF. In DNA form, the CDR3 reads TGTGCCAGCACCACTACGGGGTACTACAATGAGCAGTTCTTC.

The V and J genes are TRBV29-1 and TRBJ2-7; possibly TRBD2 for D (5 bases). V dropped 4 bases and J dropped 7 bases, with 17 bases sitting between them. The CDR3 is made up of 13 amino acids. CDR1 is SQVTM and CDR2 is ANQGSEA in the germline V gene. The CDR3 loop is CSVGGRTPGEQYF. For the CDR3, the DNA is TGCAGCGTTGGAGGTAGGACGCCGGGGGAGCAGTACTTC.

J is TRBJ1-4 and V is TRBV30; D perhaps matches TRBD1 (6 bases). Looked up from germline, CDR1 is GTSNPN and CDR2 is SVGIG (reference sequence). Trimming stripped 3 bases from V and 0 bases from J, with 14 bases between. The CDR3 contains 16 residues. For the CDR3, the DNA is TGTGCCTGGAGGGAGGGGGGAAACACAACTAATGAAAAACTGTTTTTT. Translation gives CAWREGGNTTNEKLFF.

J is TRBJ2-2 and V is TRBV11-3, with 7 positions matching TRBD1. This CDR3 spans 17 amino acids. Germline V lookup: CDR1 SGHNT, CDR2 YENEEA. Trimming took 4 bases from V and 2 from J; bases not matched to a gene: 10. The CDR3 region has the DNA TGTGCCAGCAGCTCATCCTCGAGGACAGGAAACACCGGGGAGCTGTTTTTT. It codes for CASSSSSRTGNTGELFF.

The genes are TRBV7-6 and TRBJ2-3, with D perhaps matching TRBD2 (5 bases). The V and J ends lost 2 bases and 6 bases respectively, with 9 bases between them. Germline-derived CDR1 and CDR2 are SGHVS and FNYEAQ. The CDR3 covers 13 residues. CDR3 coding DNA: TGTGCCAGCAGCTTAACTAGAAGGGATACGCAGTATTTT. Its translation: CASSLTRRDTQYF.

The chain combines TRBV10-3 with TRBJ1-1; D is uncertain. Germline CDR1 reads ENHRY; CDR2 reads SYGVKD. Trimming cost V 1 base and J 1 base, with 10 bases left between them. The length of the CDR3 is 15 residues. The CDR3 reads CAISEYTSPNTEAFF. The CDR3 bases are TGTGCCATCAGTGAGTATACATCCCCGAACACTGAAGCTTTCTTT.

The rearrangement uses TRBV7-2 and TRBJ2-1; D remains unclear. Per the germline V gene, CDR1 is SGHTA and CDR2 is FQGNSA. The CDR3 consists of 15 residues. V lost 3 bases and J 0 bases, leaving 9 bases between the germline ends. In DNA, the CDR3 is TGTGCCAGCAGCTTGTCTGGCAGCTCCTACAATGAGCAGTTCTTC. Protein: CASSLSGSSYNEQFF.

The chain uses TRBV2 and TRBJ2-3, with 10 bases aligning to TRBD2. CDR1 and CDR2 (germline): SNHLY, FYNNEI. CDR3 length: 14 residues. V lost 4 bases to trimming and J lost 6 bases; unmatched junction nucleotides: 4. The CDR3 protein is CASSGLAGADTQYF. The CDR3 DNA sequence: TGTGCCAGCAGTGGTCTAGCGGGAGCCGATACGCAGTATTTT.

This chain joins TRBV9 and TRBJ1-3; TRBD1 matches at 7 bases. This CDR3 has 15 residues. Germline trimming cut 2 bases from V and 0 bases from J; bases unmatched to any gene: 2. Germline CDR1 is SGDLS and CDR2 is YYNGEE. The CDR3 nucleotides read TGTGCCAGCAGCGTGACAGGGAGCTCTGGAAACACCATATATTTT. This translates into CASSVTGSSGNTIYF.

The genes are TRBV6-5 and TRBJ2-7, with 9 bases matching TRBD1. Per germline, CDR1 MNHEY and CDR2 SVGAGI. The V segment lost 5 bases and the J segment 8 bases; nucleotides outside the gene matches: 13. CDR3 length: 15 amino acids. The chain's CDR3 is CASSPGQGNPYQQYF. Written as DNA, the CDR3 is TGTGCCAGCAGTCCGGGACAGGGAAATCCTTACCAGCAGTACTTC.

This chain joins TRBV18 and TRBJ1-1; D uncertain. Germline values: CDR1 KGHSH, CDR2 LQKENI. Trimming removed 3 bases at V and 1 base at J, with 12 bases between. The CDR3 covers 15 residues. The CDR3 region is CASSPPELGNTEAFF. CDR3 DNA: TGTGCCAGCTCACCCCCGGAACTGGGGAACACTGAAGCTTTCTTT. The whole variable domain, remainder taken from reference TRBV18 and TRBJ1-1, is NAGVMQNPRHLVRRRGQEARLRCSPMKGHSHVYWYRQLPEEGLKFMVYLQKENIIDESGMPKERFSAEFPKEGPSILRIQQVVRGDSAAYFCASSPPELGNTEAFFGQGTRLTVV.

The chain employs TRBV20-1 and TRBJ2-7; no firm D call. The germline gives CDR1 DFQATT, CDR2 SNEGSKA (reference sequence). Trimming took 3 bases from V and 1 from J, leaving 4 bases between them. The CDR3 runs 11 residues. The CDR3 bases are TGCAGTGCTAGGGGGTCCTACGAGCAGTACTTC. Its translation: CSARGSYEQYF.

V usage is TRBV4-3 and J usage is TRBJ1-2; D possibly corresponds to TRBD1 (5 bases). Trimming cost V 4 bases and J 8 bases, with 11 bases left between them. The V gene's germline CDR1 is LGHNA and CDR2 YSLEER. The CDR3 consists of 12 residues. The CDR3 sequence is CASSRGGYGYTF. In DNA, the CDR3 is TGCGCCAGCAGCCGGGGGGGTTACGGCTACACCTTC.

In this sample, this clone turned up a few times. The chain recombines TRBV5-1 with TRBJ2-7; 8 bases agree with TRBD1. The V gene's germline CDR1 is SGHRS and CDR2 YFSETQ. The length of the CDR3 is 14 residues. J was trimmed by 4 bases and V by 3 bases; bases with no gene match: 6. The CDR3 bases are TGCGCCAGCAGCTCTACAGGGGGGAGTTACGAGCAGTACTTC. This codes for CASSSTGGSYEQYF. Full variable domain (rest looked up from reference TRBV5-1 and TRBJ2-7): KAGVTQTPRYLIKTRGQQVTLSCSPISGHRSVSWYQQTPGQGLQFLFEYFSETQRNKGNFPGRFSGRQFSNSRSEMNVSTLELGDSALYLCASSSTGGSYEQYFGPGTRLTVT.

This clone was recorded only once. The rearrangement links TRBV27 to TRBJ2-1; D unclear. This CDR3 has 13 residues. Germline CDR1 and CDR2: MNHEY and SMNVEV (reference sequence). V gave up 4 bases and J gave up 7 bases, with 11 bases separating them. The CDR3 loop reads CASSSHLLNEQFF. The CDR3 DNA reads TGTGCCAGCAGTTCCCATCTGTTGAATGAGCAGTTCTTC.

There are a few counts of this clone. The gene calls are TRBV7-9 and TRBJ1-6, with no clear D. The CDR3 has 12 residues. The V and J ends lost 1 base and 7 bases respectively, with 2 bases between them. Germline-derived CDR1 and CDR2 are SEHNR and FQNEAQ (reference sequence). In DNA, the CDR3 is TGTGCCAGCAGCTTAGTAAATTCACCCCTCCACTTT. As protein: CASSLVNSPLHF.